The 5 T cell receptor beta chains below all came from one sample that was sequenced in a study of OX40 agonist ivuxolimab in advanced cancers. Profiled with immunoSEQ multiplex PCR; TCRdb holds only in-frame clones, not every one. The sample has 7,400 or so clones; around 87% are singletons. The material was CD4+ or CD8+ T cells sorted from blood, obtained in a trial of the OX40 agonist ivuxolimab. Receptors originate from an adult with an advanced solid tumor such as melanoma, head and neck, liver or kidney cancer.

J is TRBJ1-1 and V is TRBV10-1; no reliable D call. The CDR3 runs 13 residues. The germline V and J ends were trimmed by 6 bases and 1 base, with 9 bases remaining between them. From germline, CDR1 is WNHNN and CDR2 SYGVQD (reference sequence). CDR3 in amino acids: CASSHLTNTEAFF. The CDR3, as DNA: TGCGCCAGCAGCCATCTGACGAACACTGAAGCTTTCTTT.

This clone has a handful of counts. The V and J genes are TRBV5-1 and TRBJ2-2; the D is unclear. CDR3 length equals 16 residues. The V gene's germline CDR1 is SGHRS and CDR2 YFSETQ. V was clipped by 4 bases and J by 0 bases, with 13 bases between them. The CDR3 loop reads CASSLGRISNTGELFF. The CDR3 DNA reads TGCGCCAGCAGCCTCGGGCGGATATCGAACACCGGGGAGCTGTTTTTT.

The rearrangement joins TRBV5-6 to TRBJ2-7; D remains unclear. The CDR3 is 12 amino acids. V lost 0 bases and J 7 bases, leaving 8 bases between the germline ends. The germline V gene encodes CDR1 SGHDT and CDR2 YYEEEE. CDR3 sequence: CASSLALQEQYF. CDR3 sequence (DNA): TGTGCCAGCAGCTTGGCCTTGCAAGAGCAGTACTTC.

The chain links TRBV18 to TRBJ2-4, with 8 positions matching TRBD2. V dropped 4 bases and J dropped 7; count of bases not matched to a gene: 6. There are 14 residues in the CDR3. Germline V lookup: CDR1 KGHSH, CDR2 LQKENI. CDR3 sequence: CASSQGGLVNIQYF. The CDR3 DNA sequence: TGTGCCAGCTCACAGGGGGGACTAGTGAACATTCAGTACTTC.

This clone occurred once. CDR3 sequence reads: CASSPPNTGELFF. The CDR3 DNA reads TGTGCCAGCTCACCACCGAACACCGGGGAGCTGTTTTTT. V is TRBV18 and J is TRBJ2-2; D remains ambiguous. With 0 bases removed from V and 1 base from J, the gap between germline ends came to 0 bases. This CDR3 comprises 13 residues. CDR1 and CDR2 (germline): KGHSH, LQKENI.